A single sample is the source of the 17 T cell receptor beta chains below, sequenced in a study of T-cell memory formation after mild COVID-19. In TCRdb, the 5' RACE reads were re-called with MiXCR into one record per CDR3 protein. The sample consists of about half a million distinct CDR3 sequences, about 20% of them appearing once. Sequenced material: PBMCs or a T cell subset sorted from them (not recorded which). Every receptor here comes from an adult woman who had mild COVID-19 (a few samples of this study predate the infection). Cell type and time point are not known.

V gene TRBV12-3 or TRBV12-4 combines with J gene TRBJ1-2; a weak D match, TRBD1 (5 bases). The V end was cut by 5 bases, the J end by 3 bases, with 13 bases between. The CDR3 is 14 amino acids. The CDR3 is CASSPHQGDYGYTF. In DNA form, the CDR3 reads TGTGCCAGCAGTCCGCATCAGGGAGACTATGGCTACACCTTC.

There are a few counts of this clonotype. The V gene is TRBV29-1, the J gene TRBJ1-2, with D perhaps matching TRBD1 (6 bases). V gave up 3 bases and J gave up 8 bases, with 16 bases separating them. Germline V lookup: CDR1 SQVTM, CDR2 ANQGSEA. This CDR3 has 13 amino acids. CDR3 loop: CSVESSGGQGYTF. The CDR3 DNA follows: TGCAGCGTTGAGTCGTCGGGGGGCCAAGGCTACACCTTC.

This clonotype has a handful of counts. In DNA form, the CDR3 reads TGTGCCAGCAGTCCTCGCCAATGGGGGGAGAACACTGAAGCTTTCTTT. Translating it yields CASSPRQWGENTEAFF. This sequence joins TRBV27 and TRBJ1-1; a possible D gene is TRBD1 (5 bases). CDR3 length: 16 residues. CDR1 MNHEY and CDR2 SMNVEV come from the germline V gene (reference sequence). The ends were cut back, 5 bases at V and 1 base at J, with 17 bases in the middle.

This clonotype turned up a few times. In DNA form, the CDR3 reads TGTGCCAGCAGCCCCCGCGCGGCAGGGGGTCCAAACGAGCAGTACTTC. This sequence encodes CASSPRAAGGPNEQYF. J is TRBJ2-7 and V is TRBV7-9; 7 nucleotides line up with TRBD1. Germline lookup yields CDR1 SEHNR and CDR2 FQNEAQ (reference sequence). Trimming at V came to 5 bases and at J to 5 bases, leaving 15 bases not matched to a gene. This CDR3 comprises 16 residues.

This clonotype was observed at least ten times. The chain has TRBV7-2 and TRBJ1-2; D may be TRBD1 (6 bases). Trimming stripped 6 bases from V and 3 bases from J, with 20 bases between. This CDR3 is built from 16 residues. Germline CDR1 is SGHTA and CDR2 is FQGNSA. CDR3 nucleotide sequence: TGTGCCAGCAGTAAGGACAGCCGCCCGTCTGACTATGGCTACACCTTC. This codes for CASSKDSRPSDYGYTF.

The chain is built from TRBV6-5 and TRBJ2-6; unclear D gene. CDR1 is MNHEY and CDR2 is SVGAGI in the germline V gene. The CDR3 is made up of 14 amino acids. V was cut by 5 bases and J by 4 bases, with 9 bases left in between. As DNA, the CDR3 is TGTGCCAGCAGTAAACACCGAGGGGCCAACGTCCTGACTTTC. This codes for CASSKHRGANVLTF.

The chain couples TRBV3-1 to TRBJ2-7; D unclear. The germline V gene encodes CDR1 LGHDT and CDR2 YNNKEL (reference sequence). The CDR3 is 14 amino acids. V lost 0 bases and J lost 3, with 9 bases in between. The CDR3 DNA follows: TGTGCCAGCAGCCAAGATGAGGACCTCTACGAGCAGTACTTC. It yields the protein CASSQDEDLYEQYF.

This clonotype was picked up a small number of times. The genes are TRBV7-3 and TRBJ1-5, with 7 nucleotides matching TRBD1. With 6 bases clipped from V and 4 bases from J, the junction kept 9 bases outside the gene matches. The CDR3 sequence is 15 residues long. The germline V gene has CDR1 SGHTA and CDR2 FQGTGA. DNA for the CDR3: TGTGCCAGCAGACTGACCGGGACAGCAAATCAGCCCCAGCATTTT. Amino acids: CASRLTGTANQPQHF.

The J gene is TRBJ1-2, the V gene TRBV4-1; 11 bases are shared with TRBD1. The junction had 8 bases not matched to a gene; V was cut back by 4 bases and J by 7 bases. CDR3 length: 15 residues. Germline loops: CDR1 MGHRA, CDR2 YSYEKL. The CDR3 loop is CASSPSAGTGGGYTF. CDR3 nucleotides: TGCGCCAGCAGCCCGTCCGCCGGGACAGGGGGTGGCTACACCTTC.

This clonotype was seen many times. The chain joins TRBV9 to TRBJ1-5; weak D call: TRBD1 (6 bases). The CDR3 contains 15 residues. V lost 2 bases and J 4 bases, leaving 13 bases between the germline ends. Germline V CDR1 and CDR2: SGDLS, YYNGEE. In DNA, the CDR3 is TGTGCCAGCAGCGTCGAACCAACAGGGAATCAGCCCCAGCATTTT. Its translation is CASSVEPTGNQPQHF.

V and J are TRBV6-2 or TRBV6-3 and TRBJ2-1; 9 nucleotides line up with TRBD2. The length of the CDR3 is 15 residues. V trimming: 3 bases; J trimming: 12 bases; junction bases outside the gene matches: 12. Germline V gene data show CDR1 as MNHEY and CDR2 as SVGEGT. The CDR3 region has the DNA TGTGCCAGCAGTTATGATTTTGCTAGCGGGGTGAGGCAGTTCTTC. Its protein is CASSYDFASGVRQFF.

This clonotype has a count of ten or more. The chain carries TRBV11-3 and TRBJ2-1; D is possibly TRBD2 (7 bases). The CDR3 has 16 amino acids. In germline, CDR1 is SGHNT, CDR2 YENEEA. The ends were cut back, 0 bases at V and 4 bases at J, with 13 bases in the middle. CDR3 in amino acids: CASSLEGGLLYNEQFF. The CDR3 DNA sequence: TGTGCCAGCAGCTTAGAGGGGGGGCTGCTATACAATGAGCAGTTCTTC. The full variable domain, rest sourced from reference TRBV11-3 and TRBJ2-1, is EAGVVQSPRYKIIEKKQPVAFWCNPISGHNTLYWYLQNLGQGPELLIRYENEEAVDDSQLPKDRFSAERLKGVDSTLKIQPAELGDSAVYLCASSLEGGLLYNEQFFGPGTRLTVL.

The genes are TRBV9 and TRBJ2-3; TRBD2 matches 7 bases. This CDR3 has 17 residues. V trimming: 0 bases; J trimming: 0 bases; junction bases outside the gene matches: 7. Per the germline V gene, CDR1 is SGDLS and CDR2 is YYNGEE. The CDR3 bases are TGTGCCAGCAGCGTAGGGGGGGGACTATCTAGCACAGATACGCAGTATTTT. This gives the protein CASSVGGGLSSTDTQYF.

Only a few counts were recorded for this clonotype. This chain joins TRBV11-3 and TRBJ2-7; D uncertain. Trimming removed 5 bases at V and 7 bases at J, with 15 bases between. The CDR3 runs 13 residues. CDR1 is SGHNT and CDR2 is YENEEA in the germline V gene. CDR3 bases: TGTGCCAGCAGCGGAGCAGGCCCCCTGGAGCAGTACTTC. Amino acids: CASSGAGPLEQYF.

This clonotype was seen a few times. The gene calls are TRBV30 and TRBJ1-1; D perhaps matches TRBD1 (6 bases). V shed 7 bases and J shed 6 bases, with 18 bases lying between them. Germline-derived CDR1 and CDR2 are GTSNPN and SVGIG (reference sequence). The CDR3 is made up of 13 amino acids. This chain's CDR3 is CAYLPQGWAEAFF. CDR3 in DNA: TGTGCCTATTTACCACAGGGATGGGCTGAAGCTTTCTTT. The full variable domain, its missing parts supplied by reference TRBV30 and TRBJ1-1, is SQTIHQWPATLVQPVGSPLSLECTVEGTSNPNLYWYRQAAGRGLQLLFYSVGIGQISSEVPQNLSASRPQDRQFILSSKKLLLSDSGFYLCAYLPQGWAEAFFGQGTRLTVV.

The sample holds a few counts of this clonotype. The chain links TRBV5-1 to TRBJ1-6, with TRBD1 as a possible D gene (6 bases). The CDR3 spans 17 residues. Germline CDR1 SGHRS, CDR2 YFSETQ. V lost 0 bases, J lost 0 bases, and 10 bases lay in between. The CDR3 DNA sequence: TGCGCCAGCAGCTTGGGGGACACGAGCTCCTATAATTCACCCCTCCACTTT. Protein sequence: CASSLGDTSSYNSPLHF.

This clonotype was detected a few times. This rearrangement joins TRBV3-1 to TRBJ1-3; D gene unclear. This CDR3 comprises 17 residues. Germline-derived CDR1 and CDR2 are LGHDT and YNNKEL (reference sequence). V dropped 0 bases and J dropped 0 bases, with 12 bases sitting between them. CDR3 amino acids: CASSQEIGSSSGNTIYF. The CDR3 DNA reads as TGTGCCAGCAGCCAAGAGATTGGCAGCTCCTCTGGAAACACCATATATTTT.